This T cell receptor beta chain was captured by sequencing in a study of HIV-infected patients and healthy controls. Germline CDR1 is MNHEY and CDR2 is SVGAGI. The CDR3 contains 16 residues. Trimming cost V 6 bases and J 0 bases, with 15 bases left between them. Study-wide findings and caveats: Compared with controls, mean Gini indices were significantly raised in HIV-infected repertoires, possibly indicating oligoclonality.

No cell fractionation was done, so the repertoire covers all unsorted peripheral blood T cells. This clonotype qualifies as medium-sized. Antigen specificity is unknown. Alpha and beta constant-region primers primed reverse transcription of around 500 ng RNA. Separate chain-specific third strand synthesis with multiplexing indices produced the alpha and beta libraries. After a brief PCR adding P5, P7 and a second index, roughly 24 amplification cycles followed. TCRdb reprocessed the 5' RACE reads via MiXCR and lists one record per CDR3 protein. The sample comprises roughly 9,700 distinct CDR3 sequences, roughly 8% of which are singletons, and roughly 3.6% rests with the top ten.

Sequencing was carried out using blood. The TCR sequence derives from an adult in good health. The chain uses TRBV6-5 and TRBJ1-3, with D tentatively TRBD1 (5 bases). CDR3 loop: CASRRQLQNSGNTIYF. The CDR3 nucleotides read TGTGCCAGCAGAAGACAGCTCCAAAACTCTGGAAACACCATATATTTT.